The TCR beta chain under discussion was sequenced for a study of molecular identifiers for immune sequencing clone quantification. This clonotype was recorded at least ten times. V lost 5 bases and J lost 7, with 13 bases in between. The germline V gene has CDR1 PRHDT and CDR2 FYEKMQ (reference sequence). This CDR3 region has 13 residues. Methods described previously, with TCR primers listed, were used for bulk TCR libraries. TCRdb analysed the PCR reads with MiXCR anew, one entry per CDR3 protein. The profile shows fewer than 10,000 distinct CDR3 sequences, approximately 19% of them singletons. The TCR originated in a human donor in good health. Some libraries in this study had Jurkat cell RNA spiked in. The gene calls are TRBV13 and TRBJ2-3; tentatively, D is TRBD2 (5 bases). Sample: naive CD8+ T cells from blood, with Jurkat cell RNA spiked in. The sample's subset: FACS-sorted CD8+CD4-CCR7+CD45RA+ naive T cells. Here the CDR3 DNA reads TGTGCCAGCAGCCCAAATACTAGTTATACGCAGTATTTT. This translates into CASSPNTSYTQYF.